This entry lists 25 T cell receptor beta chains sequenced from one sample in a study of T-cell memory formation after mild COVID-19. A single record per CDR3 protein comes from TCRdb applying MiXCR to the 5' RACE reads. The sample lists around 150,000 distinct CDR3 sequences, around a third occurring once. Material for sequencing was PBMCs or a T cell subset sorted from them (not recorded which). These receptors came from an adult woman who had mild COVID-19 (a few samples of this study predate the infection). Cell type and time point are not known.

The chain carries TRBV12-3 or TRBV12-4 and TRBJ2-1; the match to TRBD1 covers 9 bases. J lost 5 bases, V lost 10 bases, and 6 bases had no gene match. The CDR3 totals 13 residues. CDR3 bases: TGTGCCACTCGACAGGGGGGGAACAATGAGCAGTTCTTC. Amino acids: CATRQGGNNEQFF.

This clonotype was observed a few times. V usage is TRBV6-5 and J usage is TRBJ2-3; 7 positions agree with TRBD2. With 0 bases clipped from V and 5 bases from J, the junction kept 5 bases outside the gene matches. CDR3 size: 15 residues. Germline V gene data show CDR1 as MNHEY and CDR2 as SVGAGI. CDR3 amino acids: CASSYSGGNRDTQYF. The CDR3 DNA sequence: TGTGCCAGCAGTTACTCGGGGGGGAACAGAGATACGCAGTATTTT.

V and J are TRBV12-3 or TRBV12-4 and TRBJ2-1, with 7 bases matching TRBD2. V trimming: 1 base; J trimming: 8 bases; junction bases outside the gene matches: 2. The CDR3 is 13 amino acids. CDR3 sequence (DNA): TGTGCCAGCAGTTTAGGGGGAGGGGATGAGCAGTTCTTC. The encoded protein is CASSLGGGDEQFF.

This clonotype has a handful of counts. The J gene is TRBJ2-4, the V gene TRBV3-1; 8 bases fit TRBD2. Germline V gene lookup returns CDR1 LGHDT and CDR2 YNNKEL (reference sequence). This CDR3 spans 14 amino acids. V was clipped by 1 base and J by 10 bases; unmatched bases: 6. The CDR3: CASSQALRGGIQYF. Written as DNA, the CDR3 is TGTGCCAGCAGCCAAGCCCTACGCGGGGGGATTCAGTACTTC.

This clonotype was detected a few times. The rearrangement joins TRBV23-1 to TRBJ2-1; no clear D gene. TRBV23-1 is recorded as an ORF, its role being uncertain. The CDR3 has 12 amino acids. The V end was cut by 8 bases, the J end by 7 bases, with 12 bases between. CDR3 amino acids: CASSAGRNEQFF. The CDR3 DNA is TGCGCCAGCTCGGCCGGCCGAAATGAGCAGTTCTTC.

This rearrangement joins TRBV29-1 to TRBJ2-3, with 7 bases matching TRBD1. The CDR3 runs 12 residues. The V segment lost 4 bases and the J segment 4 bases; nucleotides outside the gene matches: 2. Looked up from germline, CDR1 is SQVTM and CDR2 is ANQGSEA. CDR3 protein: CSVAGGADTQYF. In DNA, the CDR3 is TGCAGCGTTGCAGGGGGAGCAGATACGCAGTATTTT.

This chain connects TRBV29-1 to TRBJ2-3; 9 nucleotides line up with TRBD2. Per the germline V gene, CDR1 is SQVTM and CDR2 is ANQGSEA. The CDR3 runs to 15 residues. The ends lost 4 bases at V and 4 bases at J; junction bases unmatched: 9. As DNA, the CDR3 is TGCAGCGTTGCGGGACTAGCCTCGGGCGCAGATACGCAGTATTTT. It yields the protein CSVAGLASGADTQYF.

This clonotype was seen only a few times. The V gene is TRBV5-6, the J gene TRBJ1-1; D might be TRBD1 (5 bases). The CDR3 loop spans 14 amino acids. The germline V and J ends were trimmed by 4 bases and 3 bases, with 13 bases remaining between them. Looked up from germline, CDR1 is SGHDT and CDR2 is YYEEEE. CDR3 DNA sequence: TGTGCCAGCAGCGATGGGGCAGGGTACACTGAAGCTTTCTTT. As protein: CASSDGAGYTEAFF.

V gene TRBV4-1 combines with J gene TRBJ1-1; 10 nucleotides agree with TRBD1. Trimming removed 4 bases from V and 2 bases from J; junction bases left unmatched: 4. The germline gives CDR1 MGHRA, CDR2 YSYEKL. CDR3 length: 15 residues. The CDR3 loop is CASSPGQGGNTEAFF. The CDR3 nucleotides read TGCGCCAGCAGCCCAGGACAGGGGGGTAACACTGAAGCTTTCTTT.

The rearrangement links TRBV14 to TRBJ2-7; D not resolved. The CDR3 spans 12 residues. V lost 0 bases, J lost 7 bases, and 7 bases lay in between. The germline V gene has CDR1 SGHDN and CDR2 FVKESK. This CDR3 is CASSQDKREQYF. The CDR3 nucleotides read TGTGCCAGCAGCCAAGATAAGAGGGAGCAGTACTTC.

This chain links TRBV6-6 with TRBJ1-5; weak D call: TRBD1 (5 bases). V was trimmed by 8 bases and J by 4 bases, leaving 18 bases between them. From germline, CDR1 is MNHNY and CDR2 SVGAGI (reference sequence). The CDR3 length is 15 residues. CDR3 loop: CASVLGRQGNQPQHF. For the CDR3, the DNA is TGTGCCAGCGTCTTGGGTCGGCAGGGAAATCAGCCCCAGCATTTT.

This clonotype was observed at least ten times. The chain carries TRBV2 and TRBJ2-7; 11 bases match TRBD2. Germline trimming cut 7 bases from V and 3 bases from J; bases unmatched to any gene: 8. The V gene's germline CDR1 is SNHLY and CDR2 FYNNEI. The CDR3 consists of 15 residues. As DNA, the CDR3 is TGTGCCAGCACAGATCTAGCGGGGGGATACTACGAGCAGTACTTC. Protein product: CASTDLAGGYYEQYF. Full variable domain (rest looked up from reference TRBV2 and TRBJ2-7): EPEVTQTPSHQVTQMGQEVILRCVPISNHLYFYWYRQILGQKVEFLVSFYNNEISEKSEIFDDQFSVERPDGSNFTLKIRSTKLEDSAMYFCASTDLAGGYYEQYFGPGTRLTVT.

The V gene is TRBV6-2 or TRBV6-3, the J gene TRBJ2-5; no reliable D call. The germline V gene encodes CDR1 MNHEY and CDR2 SVGEGT. The V gene lost 1 base and the J gene lost 2 bases, with 8 bases spanning the gap. The CDR3 has 14 residues. CDR3 sequence: CASSYYAHQETQYF. The DNA of the CDR3 is TGTGCCAGCAGTTACTATGCACATCAAGAGACCCAGTACTTC.

By share, this clonotype counts as large (0.1 to 1%). The V call is TRBV20-1, the J call TRBJ2-3, with 9 positions matching TRBD2. The CDR3 is 15 residues long. J was trimmed by 4 bases and V by 5 bases; bases with no gene match: 10. The germline CDR1 and CDR2 sequences are DFQATT and SNEGSKA (reference sequence). The CDR3 DNA sequence: TGCAGTGCTGGACAGATCGGCGGGGGGGCAGATACGCAGTATTTT. Translated: CSAGQIGGGADTQYF.

The chain combines TRBV9 with TRBJ2-5; 13 bases are a match to TRBD2. The V segment lost 0 bases and the J segment 1 base; nucleotides outside the gene matches: 3. Germline CDR1 and CDR2: SGDLS and YYNGEE. The CDR3 contains 17 residues. The CDR3: CASSVGLAGGPQETQYF. The CDR3 coding sequence is TGTGCCAGCAGCGTAGGACTAGCGGGGGGACCCCAAGAGACCCAGTACTTC.

This clonotype was picked up a small number of times. The chain employs TRBV12-3 or TRBV12-4 and TRBJ2-3; 14 positions match TRBD2. V was clipped by 5 bases and J by 6 bases; unmatched bases: 10. The CDR3 totals 17 residues. CDR3 sequence (DNA): TGTGCCAGCAGTGCACCGGGACTAGCGGGGGCCGGGGATACGCAGTATTTT. This translates into CASSAPGLAGAGDTQYF.

V usage is TRBV9 and J usage is TRBJ2-5, with 7 nucleotides matching TRBD1. The CDR3 covers 14 residues. With 3 bases clipped from V and 1 base from J, the junction kept 3 bases outside the gene matches. Germline V gives CDR1 SGDLS, CDR2 YYNGEE. CDR3 DNA sequence: TGTGCCAGCAGCGCCTGGGACAGCCAAGAGACCCAGTACTTC. It codes for CASSAWDSQETQYF.

To note about this clonotype: At one of its ends the junction is not consistent with the germline gene, which may arise from a read error. The J gene is TRBJ2-7, the V gene TRBV4-1, with D possibly TRBD2 on 7 matching bases. CDR3 length equals 15 residues. Looked up from germline, CDR1 is MGHRA and CDR2 is YSYEKL. The CDR3 DNA reads TGCGCCAGCAGCCAAGATGCGGAGGGGGGGTCCCTTAGAGACTTC. Translating gives CASSQDAEGGSLRDF.

The chain uses TRBV7-2 and TRBJ2-1, with D perhaps TRBD1 or TRBD2 (5 bases each). V dropped 3 bases and J dropped 6 bases, with 9 bases sitting between them. Germline V lookup: CDR1 SGHTA, CDR2 FQGNSA. The CDR3 is 13 amino acids. CDR3 sequence: CASSLGTPNEQFF. In DNA, the CDR3 is TGTGCCAGCAGCTTGGGGACCCCCAATGAGCAGTTCTTC.

This chain connects TRBV20-1 to TRBJ2-2; 7 positions agree with TRBD1. Per the germline V gene, CDR1 is DFQATT and CDR2 is SNEGSKA (reference sequence). The trim removed 6 bases at V and 6 bases at J, leaving 10 bases unmatched. This CDR3 spans 14 amino acids. DNA for the CDR3: TGCAGTGCCCGGGACAGCGGAGGAGCCGGGGAGCTGTTTTTT. It specifies CSARDSGGAGELFF.

This clonotype was picked up a small number of times. V and J are TRBV24-1 and TRBJ2-1; D uncertain. The ends were cut back, 0 bases at V and 0 bases at J, with 5 bases in the middle. Germline V gives CDR1 KGHDR, CDR2 SFDVKD. The CDR3 is 15 residues long. CDR3 residues: CATSDLGASYNEQFF. Here the CDR3 DNA reads TGTGCCACCAGTGATTTGGGCGCCTCCTACAATGAGCAGTTCTTC.

The gene calls are TRBV2 and TRBJ2-7; the match to TRBD2 covers 12 bases. The CDR3 length is 15 residues. In germline, CDR1 is SNHLY, CDR2 FYNNEI. With V trimmed by 8 bases and J by 0 bases, 5 bases remained unmatched. The CDR3 here is CASQVTSGGSYEQYF. The CDR3 bases are TGTGCCAGCCAAGTGACTAGCGGGGGCTCCTACGAGCAGTACTTC.

V is TRBV6-2 or TRBV6-3 and J is TRBJ1-5; no definite D call. Germline V CDR1 and CDR2: MNHEY, SVGEGT. The CDR3 covers 15 residues. V was pared by 8 bases and J by 0 bases, with 14 bases between. CDR3 sequence: CASGPGDYSNQPQHF. As DNA, the CDR3 is TGTGCCAGCGGTCCGGGAGATTATAGCAATCAGCCCCAGCATTTT.

This chain connects TRBV18 to TRBJ2-7, with 9 bases that match TRBD1. In germline, CDR1 is KGHSH, CDR2 LQKENI. The CDR3 extends over 14 amino acids. The V and J ends lost 4 bases and 3 bases, in that order; junction bases with no gene match: 4. The chain's CDR3 is CASSRSTGGYEQYF. The CDR3 bases are TGTGCCAGCTCACGGTCGACAGGGGGCTACGAGCAGTACTTC.

This clonotype appeared a few times. This chain links TRBV12-3 or TRBV12-4 with TRBJ1-2; 11 bases line up with TRBD1. The V gene end was trimmed by 5 bases and the J gene end by 4 bases; junction bases not matched to a gene: 9. The CDR3 extends over 16 amino acids. The CDR3 nucleotides are TGTGCCAGCAGTGGACAGGGGGCCGATCGTGGCTATGGCTACACCTTC. Protein: CASSGQGADRGYGYTF.